This is a list of T cell receptor beta chains from one sample in a study of CD8 T cells in ankylosing spondylitis. TCRdb used MiXCR to reprocess the 5' RACE reads, holding one entry per CDR3 protein. The sample holds about 240,000 distinct CDR3 sequences, approximately 8.4% seen once. The sequenced sample was blood, either unsorted or a sorted T cell fraction (not recorded which). These receptors came from a female donor with ankylosing spondylitis or in good health (not recorded which). Both conserved end residues are part of each CDR3. The order of the fields is D gene, clone size, V gene, J gene, CDR3 protein, CDR3 DNA. D genes are given only for firm matches. Rows give clone size only sometimes, using once, few, many, or a class for an expanded clone.

NA	many	TRBV28	TRBJ2-1	CASGLYNRNTNEQFF	TGTGCCAGCGGACTATACAACAGGAATACGAATGAGCAGTTCTTC
NA	many	TRBV12-3/TRBV12-4	TRBJ1-5	CASTGRANSNQPQHF	TGTGCCAGCACCGGGCGGGCCAACAGCAATCAGCCCCAGCATTTT
NA	many	TRBV3-1	TRBJ1-1	CASSQDPGTMNTEAFF	TGTGCCAGCAGCCAAGATCCAGGGACCATGAACACTGAAGCTTTCTTT
NA	many	TRBV5-5	TRBJ1-1	CASSFVAVYTEAFF	TGTGCCAGCAGCTTTGTTGCGGTTTACACTGAAGCTTTCTTT
NA	NA	TRBV7-2	TRBJ2-6	CASSLESGANVLTF	TGTGCCAGCAGCTTAGAATCCGGGGCCAACGTCCTGACTTTC
TRBD1	many	TRBV20-1	TRBJ2-7	CSARVRGMSYEQYF	TGCAGTGCTAGAGTCAGGGGGATGAGTTACGAGCAGTACTTC
TRBD1	many	TRBV20-1	TRBJ1-1	CSANRGAEAFF	TGCAGTGCAAACAGGGGTGCTGAAGCTTTCTTT
TRBD1	many	TRBV12-3/TRBV12-4	TRBJ1-1	CASSRQGGRAFF	TGTGCCAGCAGTCGACAGGGAGGTAGAGCTTTCTTT
TRBD1	many	TRBV12-3/TRBV12-4	TRBJ1-1	CASQGMTAPGGAFF	TGTGCCAGCCAAGGAATGACAGCCCCAGGGGGAGCTTTCTTT
TRBD2	many	TRBV20-1	TRBJ2-1	CSARPRDYHNEQFF	TGCAGTGCTAGGCCCCGGGACTACCACAATGAGCAGTTCTTC
NA	NA	TRBV29-1	TRBJ1-1	CSGRDGTEAFF	TGCAGCGGCAGGGATGGCACTGAAGCTTTCTTT
NA	many	TRBV9	TRBJ1-2	CASSVGPTDHGNGYTF	TGTGCCAGCAGCGTAGGTCCGACAGACCATGGGAATGGCTACACCTTC
NA	many	TRBV2	TRBJ2-5	CASTKAPGARETQYF	TGTGCCAGCACCAAAGCCCCCGGGGCCCGGGAGACCCAGTACTTC
NA	NA	TRBV4-1	TRBJ1-1	CASSHWGVNTEAFF	TGCGCCAGCAGCCATTGGGGCGTGAACACTGAAGCTTTCTTT
TRBD2	many	TRBV30	TRBJ2-1	CAWREGPYNEQFF	TGTGCCTGGCGGGAGGGCCCCTACAATGAGCAGTTCTTC
NA	NA	TRBV30	TRBJ2-1	CAWSVPYNEQFF	TGTGCCTGGAGTGTACCTTACAATGAGCAGTTCTTC
NA	NA	TRBV19	TRBJ2-3	CASSIYGSGDTQYF	TGTGCCAGTAGTATTTACGGGAGTGGAGATACGCAGTATTTT
NA	few	TRBV12-5	TRBJ2-7	CASGLVVRTGQSDYEQYF	TGTGCTAGTGGTTTGGTAGTACGAACAGGTCAGTCCGACTACGAGCAGTACTTC
NA	few	TRBV7-2	TRBJ1-1	CASSARATTTEAFF	TGTGCCAGCAGCGCGAGGGCCACCACCACTGAAGCTTTCTTT
NA	many	TRBV5-1	TRBJ2-2	CASSPAQRHTGELFF	TGCGCCAGCAGCCCGGCCCAGCGGCACACCGGGGAGCTGTTTTTT
NA	many	TRBV6-1	TRBJ1-1	CASSRDLGTEAFF	TGTGCCAGCAGCCGAGACCTGGGCACTGAAGCTTTCTTT
NA	many	TRBV7-2	TRBJ1-2	CASSGDYLYGYTF	TGTGCCAGCAGCGGGGACTACCTCTATGGCTACACCTTC
NA	NA	TRBV4-3	TRBJ1-2	CTSSQSTTGRWSYTF	TGCACCAGCAGCCAAAGCACCACGGGCCGGTGGAGCTACACCTTC
NA	many	TRBV7-7	TRBJ2-6	CASSLGVSGANVLTF	TGTGCTAGCAGCCTCGGGGTCTCTGGGGCCAACGTCCTGACTTTC
NA	many	TRBV6-6	TRBJ2-1	CASTFIDLGEQFF	TGTGCCAGCACTTTTATAGATCTGGGTGAGCAGTTCTTC
TRBD2	few	TRBV5-1	TRBJ2-2	CASSQGLAGPTGELFF	TGCGCCAGCAGCCAGGGACTAGCGGGTCCCACCGGGGAGCTGTTTTTT
TRBD1	many	TRBV5-1	TRBJ2-7	CASSLEPGQASEQYF	TGCGCCAGCAGCTTGGAACCGGGACAGGCCTCCGAGCAGTACTTC
TRBD2	many	TRBV29-1	TRBJ2-7	CSHGEGHEQYF	TGCAGCCACGGGGAGGGCCACGAGCAGTACTTC
TRBD1	many	TRBV20-1	TRBJ1-4	CSARPYMGQGARKLFF	TGCAGTGCTAGACCCTATATGGGACAGGGGGCGCGGAAACTGTTTTTT
NA	many	TRBV12-3/TRBV12-4	TRBJ1-1	CASTSDWTEAFF	TGTGCCAGCACCTCAGACTGGACTGAAGCTTTCTTT
TRBD1	many	TRBV29-1	TRBJ1-2	CSAGGYRGDGYTF	TGCAGCGCCGGAGGCTACAGGGGAGATGGCTACACCTTC
TRBD1	many	TRBV20-1	TRBJ2-2	CSASPGQSANTGELFF	TGCAGTGCTAGCCCGGGACAGTCCGCGAACACCGGGGAGCTGTTTTTT
NA	NA	TRBV11-2	TRBJ1-6	CASSMVRGDWNSPLHF	TGTGCCAGCAGCATGGTTAGGGGGGATTGGAATTCACCCCTCCACTTT
TRBD2	many	TRBV20-1	TRBJ2-7	CSAVPGTSGRGQYF	TGCAGTGCTGTGCCCGGGACTAGCGGGAGGGGGCAGTACTTC
NA	many	TRBV20-1	TRBJ2-1	CSARRTGAGSSYNEQFF	TGCAGTGCAAGAAGAACCGGCGCGGGCAGCTCCTACAATGAGCAGTTCTTC
TRBD1	NA	TRBV5-6	TRBJ1-5	CASSPGTGGDQPQHF	TGTGCCAGCAGTCCCGGGACAGGGGGGGATCAGCCCCAGCATTTT
NA	NA	TRBV28	TRBJ1-2	CASSLPGANGYTF	TGTGCCAGCAGTTTACCCGGGGCGAATGGCTACACCTTC
NA	many	TRBV20-1	TRBJ2-3	CSALAGAGDTQYF	TGCAGTGCATTAGCCGGAGCCGGAGATACGCAGTATTTT
TRBD2	many	TRBV7-2	TRBJ2-2	CASSLTTGTNGELFF	TGTGCCAGCAGCTTGACGACCGGGACTAACGGGGAGCTGTTTTTT
NA	many	TRBV6-2/TRBV6-3	TRBJ2-1	CASSYSMTYNEQFF	TGTGCCAGCAGTTACTCGATGACCTACAATGAGCAGTTCTTC
TRBD2	many	TRBV30	TRBJ2-2	CAWSPRFGAGGTGELFF	TGTGCCTGGAGCCCCCGGTTTGGGGCGGGGGGCACCGGGGAGCTGTTTTTT
NA	many	TRBV27	TRBJ1-2	CAIRDGRSYTF	TGTGCCATTCGGGACGGGCGAAGCTACACCTTC
NA	few	TRBV7-2	TRBJ2-2	CASSLGGQTGELFF	TGTGCCAGCAGCTTAGGCGGACAGACCGGGGAGCTGTTTTTT
TRBD2	few	TRBV11-2	TRBJ2-1	CASSSTRAGGRSSYNEQFF	TGTGCCAGCAGCTCGACTAGAGCGGGAGGGCGTAGCTCCTACAATGAGCAGTTCTTC
TRBD2	many	TRBV6-2/TRBV6-3	TRBJ2-7	CASTNDLAGAGEQYF	TGTGCCAGCACCAACGACCTGGCGGGAGCAGGCGAGCAGTACTTC
NA	NA	TRBV7-2	TRBJ1-2	CASTARESNYGYTF	TGTGCCAGCACCGCAAGGGAGAGTAACTATGGCTACACCTTC
TRBD1	few	TRBV4-3	TRBJ2-5	CASSQEWGQVGGTQYF	TGCGCCAGCAGCCAAGAATGGGGACAGGTCGGGGGGACCCAGTACTTC
TRBD1	many	TRBV7-2	TRBJ2-5	CASSWGQQYQETQYF	TGTGCCAGCAGCTGGGGACAGCAGTACCAAGAGACCCAGTACTTC
NA	many	TRBV5-1	TRBJ2-3	CASSGGLSTDTQYF	TGCGCCAGCAGCGGGGGACTGAGCACAGATACGCAGTATTTT
NA	many	TRBV29-1	TRBJ2-3	CSVELGVSTDTQYF	TGCAGCGTTGAACTTGGGGTCTCCACAGATACGCAGTATTTT
NA	many	TRBV18	TRBJ1-1	CASSPQDSTEAFF	TGTGCCAGCTCACCACAGGACAGCACTGAAGCTTTCTTT
NA	few	TRBV20-1	TRBJ2-5	CSARDPQKGTQYF	TGCAGTGCTAGAGATCCCCAAAAGGGGACCCAGTACTTC
TRBD2	many	TRBV20-1	TRBJ2-7	CSGGGSIYEQYF	TGCAGTGGTGGCGGGAGTATCTACGAGCAGTACTTC
NA	many	TRBV12-3/TRBV12-4	TRBJ2-4	CASSPRQGGFTKNIQYF	TGTGCCAGCAGTCCACGACAGGGAGGCTTTACCAAAAACATTCAGTACTTC
TRBD1	many	TRBV9	TRBJ2-1	CASSSHRGQSYNEQFF	TGTGCCAGCAGCTCTCACAGGGGACAATCCTACAATGAGCAGTTCTTC